The next 20 T cell receptor beta chains were all read from a single sample in a study of control samples from healthy donors and cancer patients. Produced via immunoSEQ multiplex PCR; TCRdb's table is partial and in-frame only. The sample has approximately 84,000 clones; 75% to 95% are singletons. The sequenced material came from blood. All receptors derive from a young man in good health.

For this clone: Compared with germline, one end of the junction differs, possibly owing to a read error. The chain recombines TRBV7-8 with TRBJ1-6, with a weak D call TRBD1 (5 bases). Germline V gene lookup returns CDR1 SGHVS and CDR2 FQNEAQ. The length of the CDR3 is 14 residues. The CDR3 sequence is CASTLDTGVPPLHF. Written as DNA, the CDR3 is TGTGCCAGCACCTTAGATACGGGGGTACCACCCCTCCACTTT. Using reference TRBV7-8 and TRBJ1-6 for the parts outside the CDR3, the full variable domain is GAGVSQSPRYKVAKRGQDVALRCDPISGHVSLFWYQQALGQGPEFLTYFQNEAQLDKSGLPSDRFFAERPEGSVSTLKIQRTQQEDSAVYLCASTLDTGVPPLHFGNGTRLTVT.

This clone was recorded only once. The chain couples TRBV4-3 to TRBJ2-5; unclear D gene. The CDR3 covers 13 residues. The V gene's germline CDR1 is LGHNA and CDR2 YSLEER. V lost 4 bases and J lost 2, with 8 bases in between. CDR3 residues: CASSRRMQETQYF. CDR3 DNA sequence: TGCGCCAGCAGCCGACGGATGCAAGAGACCCAGTACTTC.

J is TRBJ2-7 and V is TRBV5-1, with TRBD2 matching 12 bases. Trimming at V came to 4 bases and at J to 7 bases, leaving 9 bases not matched to a gene. The CDR3 covers 15 residues. Germline V gives CDR1 SGHRS, CDR2 YFSETQ. The CDR3 nucleotides read TGCGCCAGCAGCCCAAGTGGGACTAGCGGGCCTGAGCAGTACTTC. It specifies CASSPSGTSGPEQYF.

The V gene is TRBV13, the J gene TRBJ2-3; 13 bases are shared with TRBD2. This CDR3 region has 18 residues. Germline V gene data show CDR1 as PRHDT and CDR2 as FYEKMQ (reference sequence). The V segment lost 4 bases and the J segment 2 bases; nucleotides outside the gene matches: 9. In DNA, the CDR3 is TGTGCCAGCAGCTCGACGCTTGGACTAGCGGGAGTCACAGATACGCAGTATTTT. It specifies CASSSTLGLAGVTDTQYF.

The rearrangement joins TRBV10-3 to TRBJ2-1; 8 bases align to TRBD2. CDR3 length: 15 amino acids. With V trimmed by 6 bases and J by 7 bases, 11 bases remained unmatched. Germline loops: CDR1 ENHRY, CDR2 SYGVKD. This CDR3 reads CAIRERSGTRNEQFF. CDR3 bases: TGTGCCATCAGAGAACGAAGCGGGACTAGGAATGAGCAGTTCTTC.

The rearrangement joins TRBV6-5 to TRBJ2-7; 8 bases line up with TRBD2. The CDR3 is 15 residues long. Trimming took 0 bases from V and 3 from J; bases not matched to a gene: 4. Germline lookup yields CDR1 MNHEY and CDR2 SVGAGI. The CDR3 protein is CASSYSSLAGYEQYF. CDR3 bases: TGTGCCAGCAGTTACTCGAGTCTAGCGGGCTACGAGCAGTACTTC.

V is TRBV24-1 and J is TRBJ1-2; weak D call: TRBD1 (6 bases). The V gene's germline CDR1 is KGHDR and CDR2 SFDVKD. The CDR3 length is 15 residues. The germline V and J ends were trimmed by 4 bases and 5 bases, with 16 bases remaining between them. This CDR3 reads CATSDHEQGKYGYTF. DNA of the CDR3: TGTGCCACCAGTGACCATGAACAGGGTAAGTATGGCTACACCTTC.

The chain carries TRBV27 and TRBJ1-1; tentatively, D is TRBD1 (5 bases). V was clipped by 3 bases and J by 2 bases, with 10 bases between them. Per germline, CDR1 MNHEY and CDR2 SMNVEV (reference sequence). CDR3 length equals 14 residues. The CDR3 DNA follows: TGTGCCAGCAGTTTCCGCCAGGGAAACACTGAAGCTTTCTTT. This gives the protein CASSFRQGNTEAFF.

V and J are TRBV30 and TRBJ1-3, with a weak D call TRBD1 (5 bases). From germline, CDR1 is GTSNPN and CDR2 SVGIG (reference sequence). The V end was cut by 8 bases, the J end by 8 bases, with 16 bases between. This CDR3 contains 12 residues. This CDR3 reads CAAIRRGYTIYF. The CDR3 DNA follows: TGTGCCGCAATTCGAAGGGGATACACCATATATTTT.

The chain carries TRBV7-2 and TRBJ2-2, with 8 nucleotides matching TRBD1. Trimming at V came to 0 bases and at J to 1 base, leaving 7 bases not matched to a gene. The CDR3 extends over 18 amino acids. Germline lookup yields CDR1 SGHTA and CDR2 FQGNSA. CDR3 coding DNA: TGTGCCAGCAGCTTAGCCTACTTCGGGACAGGGAACACCGGGGAGCTGTTTTTT. Amino acid sequence: CASSLAYFGTGNTGELFF.

This clone showed up just once. The gene calls are TRBV6-1 and TRBJ1-3; D might be TRBD1 (5 bases). The germline V gene encodes CDR1 MNHNS and CDR2 SASEGT. This CDR3 has 16 residues. Between the trimmed V and J ends, which lost 2 bases and 0 bases, there was a span of 11 bases. CDR3 in amino acids: CASSEILGLSGNTIYF. CDR3 coding DNA: TGTGCCAGCAGTGAAATCCTGGGGCTCTCTGGAAACACCATATATTTT.

The J gene is TRBJ1-2, the V gene TRBV30, with D possibly being TRBD1 (5 bases). Germline V gene sequence: CDR1 GTSNPN, CDR2 SVGIG (reference sequence). Trimming stripped 0 bases from V and 9 bases from J, with 17 bases between. The CDR3 has 14 amino acids. This CDR3 reads CAWSVRAPGVSYTF. The CDR3 DNA reads TGTGCCTGGAGTGTAAGAGCCCCGGGGGTGAGCTACACCTTC.

V is TRBV7-2 and J is TRBJ1-2; D remains unclear. V was pared by 7 bases and J by 2 bases, with 11 bases between. This CDR3 region has 13 residues. Looked up from germline, CDR1 is SGHTA and CDR2 is FQGNSA. The CDR3, as DNA: TGTGCCAGCACCCCCGGGTCGAACTATGGCTACACCTTC. This codes for CASTPGSNYGYTF.

V gene TRBV10-3 combines with J gene TRBJ2-3; D remains ambiguous. The V and J ends lost 0 bases and 6 bases respectively, with 10 bases between them. The germline CDR1 and CDR2 sequences are ENHRY and SYGVKD. The CDR3 runs 14 residues. In DNA form, the CDR3 reads TGTGCCATCAGTGAGTCTTCCCAGTGGGATACGCAGTATTTT. Translated, it gives CAISESSQWDTQYF.

The rearrangement uses TRBV13 and TRBJ2-7, with 11 bases that match TRBD2. This CDR3 comprises 15 residues. The V segment lost 3 bases and the J segment 1 base; nucleotides outside the gene matches: 2. From germline, CDR1 is PRHDT and CDR2 FYEKMQ (reference sequence). The CDR3 bases are TGTGCCAGCAGCTTGGGGACTAGCGGATCCTACGAGCAGTACTTC. Translating gives CASSLGTSGSYEQYF.

This rearrangement joins TRBV5-1 to TRBJ2-3; D gene uncertain. V lost 2 bases, J lost 2 bases, and 9 bases lay in between. There are 14 residues in the CDR3. The germline CDR1 and CDR2 sequences are SGHRS and YFSETQ. The CDR3 loop is CASSFRQSTDTQYF. For the CDR3, the DNA is TGCGCCAGCAGCTTTAGGCAGTCCACAGATACGCAGTATTTT.

V is TRBV5-6 and J is TRBJ2-7; D perhaps matches TRBD2 (6 bases). This CDR3 has 15 residues. V gave up 6 bases and J gave up 1 base, with 17 bases separating them. CDR1 and CDR2 from the germline V gene are SGHDT and YYEEEE. The DNA of the CDR3 is TGTGCCAGCAAGGCCGGCGGGACGGTGTCCTACGAGCAGTACTTC. This codes for CASKAGGTVSYEQYF.

The V gene is TRBV28, the J gene TRBJ1-2; 9 nucleotides align to TRBD1. Trimming removed 8 bases from V and 4 bases from J; junction bases left unmatched: 11. This CDR3 contains 15 residues. CDR1 is MDHEN, CDR2 SYDVKM, per germline. The CDR3 DNA sequence: TGTGCCAGCCGCCAGGGGGACAGGGCCACCTATGGCTACACCTTC. It encodes CASRQGDRATYGYTF.

The sample holds one count of this clone. The V gene is TRBV30, the J gene TRBJ1-4, with TRBD1 matching over 7 bases. The CDR3 sequence is 15 residues long. The germline gives CDR1 GTSNPN, CDR2 SVGIG (reference sequence). The V and J ends lost 1 base and 6 bases, in that order; junction bases with no gene match: 8. This CDR3 reads CAWSEDRADYEKLFF. The CDR3 DNA is TGTGCCTGGAGTGAAGACAGGGCTGATTATGAAAAACTGTTTTTT. Drawing the rest from reference TRBV30 and TRBJ1-4, the complete variable domain is SQTIHQWPATLVQPVGSPLSLECTVEGTSNPNLYWYRQAAGRGLQLLFYSVGIGQISSEVPQNLSASRPQDRQFILSSKKLLLSDSGFYLCAWSEDRADYEKLFFGSGTQLSVL.

This clone has only one observation. The V gene is TRBV7-9, the J gene TRBJ1-5; 8 nucleotides match TRBD1. After removal of 2 bases from V and 3 bases from J, the junction contained 0 bases not matched to a gene. This CDR3 comprises 14 residues. Per the germline V gene, CDR1 is SEHNR and CDR2 is FQNEAQ (reference sequence). The CDR3 protein is CASSLQGANQPQHF. For the CDR3, the DNA is TGTGCCAGCAGCTTACAGGGGGCCAATCAGCCCCAGCATTTT.